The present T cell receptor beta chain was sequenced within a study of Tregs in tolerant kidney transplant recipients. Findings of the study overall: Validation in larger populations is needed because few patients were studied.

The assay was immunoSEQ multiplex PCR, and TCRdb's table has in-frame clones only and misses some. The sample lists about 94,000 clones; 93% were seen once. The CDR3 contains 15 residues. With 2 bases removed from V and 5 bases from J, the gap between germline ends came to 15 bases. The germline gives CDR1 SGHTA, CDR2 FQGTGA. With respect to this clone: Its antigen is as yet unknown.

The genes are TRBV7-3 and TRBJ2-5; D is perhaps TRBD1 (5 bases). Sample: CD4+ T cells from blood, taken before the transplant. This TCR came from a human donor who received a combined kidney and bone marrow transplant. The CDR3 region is CASSLSGRAEETQYF. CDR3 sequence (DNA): TGTGCCAGCAGCTTATCGGGCAGGGCGGAGGAGACCCAGTACTTC.